This TCR beta chain was captured in a study of cytomegalovirus exposure and HLA in healthy donors. Study-wide points: Three CMV-associated chains were confirmed in vitro to be specific for CMV antigens.

The CDR3 runs to 14 residues. Per the germline V gene, CDR1 is ENHRY and CDR2 is SYGVKD. V was pared by 10 bases and J by 0 bases, with 8 bases of the junction left unmatched. PCR employed 60 Vbeta and 13 Jbeta primers. Generated by immunoSEQ multiplex PCR, the TCRdb table keeps only in-frame clones and is missing some. The sample lists over 70,000 clones, just under 80% occurring once. Concerning this clone itself: Its antigen is unknown.

This clonotype originated in a male donor in good health and CMV-seropositive. Source material: PBMCs. The chain links TRBV10-3 to TRBJ1-1; 7 bases are a match to TRBD1. The CDR3 DNA is TGTGCCAGCGACAGGGATCCCATGAACACTGAAGCTTTCTTT. It specifies CASDRDPMNTEAFF.